This T cell receptor (beta chain) was obtained from a study of CD8 T cells in ankylosing spondylitis. Study-level results: The study identified a TCR beta motif of roughly eight highly homologous variants that appeared characteristic of ankylosing spondylitis blood.

Each CDR3 protein gets one entry after TCRdb re-called the 5' RACE reads with MiXCR. Of just under 550,000 distinct CDR3 sequences listed, about 13% are singletons. The sample holds a few counts of this clonotype. The target antigen is unknown. The specimen sequenced was blood, either unsorted or a sorted T cell fraction (not recorded which). The receptor comes from a male donor with ankylosing spondylitis.

CDR3 sequence reads: CASGQVHIQYF. CDR3 coding DNA: TGTGCCAGCGGACAGGTCCACATTCAGTACTTC. This chain uses TRBV28 with TRBJ2-4, with 7 bases that match TRBD1. V lost 8 bases, J lost 8 bases, and 3 bases stayed unmatched. Per the germline V gene, CDR1 is MDHEN and CDR2 is SYDVKM. The CDR3 consists of 11 residues.